Listed below are T cell receptor beta chains from one sample, sequenced in a study of blood T cell repertoires in COVID-19. Measured with immunoSEQ multiplex PCR; TCRdb has only the in-frame clones, and not every one. The sample gives about 83,000 clones, just over 85% of which show up once; about 24% is in the top ten. The sequenced material came from peripheral blood. All receptors come from an elderly woman in a cohort sampled during active or convalescent COVID-19. Each CDR3 is given without its conserved first and last residue.

TRBJ2-4 | TRBV19 | ASSTRQGVAKNIQY
TRBJ1-6 | TRBV28 | ASITGGEGSPLH
TRBJ2-7 | TRBV29-1 | SVGLRIDRGHEQY
TRBJ1-1 | TRBV6-6 | ASSTSTEAF
TRBJ2-7 | TRBV29-1 | SVPDREYPYEQY
TRBJ1-1 | TRBV7-8 | ASSPTGNTEAF
TRBJ2-3 | TRBV11-3 | ASSLRTGMGSDTQY
TRBJ1-5 | TRBV2 | ASSPDRGDQPQH
TRBJ1-2 | TRBV6-5 | ASSLGGAGGYT
TRBJ1-2 | TRBV28 | ASSSVTEFNYGYT
TRBJ2-1 | TRBV2 | ASTHGGSGKTYNEQF
TRBJ1-2 | TRBV11-3 | ASSPTGGAGYT
TRBJ1-4 | TRBV4-2 | ASSQDGGKLF
TRBJ1-1 | TRBV5-1 | ASSFPGPAF
TRBJ2-3 | TRBV2 | ASSTTPVSTDTQY
TRBJ1-2 | TRBV24-1 | ATSDPPQGYYGYT
TRBJ1-5 | TRBV7-8 | ASSLADRNQPQH
TRBJ2-1 | TRBV5-1 | ASSSGTSGNFYEQF
TRBJ2-6 | TRBV9 | ASSVQRQRTGPGANVLT
TRBJ1-6 | TRBV27 | ASSLSTGSDRPLH
TRBJ1-5 | TRBV18 | ASSPAGLGNQPQH
TRBJ2-1 | TRBV19 | ASSMTGGSYNEQF
TRBJ2-1 | TRBV5-1 | ASSLEATGYNEQF
TRBJ2-3 | TRBV2 | ASGLAGADTQY
TRBJ1-2 | TRBV18 | ASSRGIEGYT
TRBJ1-1 | TRBV6-5 | ASRASQGTEAF
TRBJ2-3 | TRBV29-1 | SVDRTDTQY
TRBJ1-1 | TRBV6-5 | ASRTGTGMNTEAF
TRBJ2-2 | TRBV5-6 | ASSVSTSANTGELF
TRBJ1-2 | TRBV30 | AGGFRAYGYT
TRBJ1-4 | TRBV20-1 | SARDPRDSA
TRBJ1-1 | TRBV3-1/TRBV3-2 | ASSQTSGAAEAF
TRBJ1-6 | TRBV5-6 | ASTVEGGGSSYNSPLH
TRBJ2-7 | TRBV3-1/TRBV3-2 | ASSRKGAYEQY
TRBJ2-5 | TRBV28 | ASSFGNTGRTQY
TRBJ1-2 | TRBV30 | AWSVEQPYGYT
TRBJ2-1 | TRBV7-4 | ASSLAGGPRSNEQF
TRBJ1-1 | TRBV2 | ASSVFSRGPGTEAF
TRBJ1-2 | TRBV30 | ACVGTGLGYT
TRBJ2-1 | TRBV28 | ASSLGTVDHNEQF
TRBJ1-3 | TRBV14 | ASSQVTGIGNTIY
TRBJ2-5 | TRBV6-1 | ASSELDNSETQY
TRBJ2-1 | TRBV5-1 | ASSSGSPGPNEQF
TRBJ2-7 | TRBV28 | ASSLMRTGNEQY
TRBJ1-2 | TRBV7-9 | ASSFNRGDSGYT
TRBJ1-1 | TRBV5-4 | ASSHRPPGLNTEAF
TRBJ1-6 | TRBV4-1 | ASSPQGYNSPLH
TRBJ2-1 | TRBV3-1/TRBV3-2 | ASSQEAGFYNEQF
TRBJ2-7 | TRBV5-1 | ASSGGTGGDYEQY
TRBJ1-2 | TRBV14 | ASSQVTGVGYT
TRBJ1-2 | TRBV14 | ASSLSEGFFYGYT
TRBJ1-1 | TRBV30 | AWSTKQRKNTEAF
TRBJ1-6 | TRBV3-1/TRBV3-2 | ASSQAGQGSPLH
TRBJ1-5 | TRBV12-3/TRBV12-4 | ASSFSRYQPQH
TRBJ1-3 | TRBV7-3 | ASRKEGKGKFRNTIY